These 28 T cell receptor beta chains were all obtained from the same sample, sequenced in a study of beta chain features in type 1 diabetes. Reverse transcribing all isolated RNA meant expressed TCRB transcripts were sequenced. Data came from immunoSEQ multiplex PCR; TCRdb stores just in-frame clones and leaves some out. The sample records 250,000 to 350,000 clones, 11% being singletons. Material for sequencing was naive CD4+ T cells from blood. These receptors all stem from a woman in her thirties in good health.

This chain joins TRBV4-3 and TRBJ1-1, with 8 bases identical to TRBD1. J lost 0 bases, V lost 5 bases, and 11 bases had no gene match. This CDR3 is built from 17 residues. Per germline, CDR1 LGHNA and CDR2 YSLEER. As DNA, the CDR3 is TGCGCCAGCAGCACGCGCACACAGGGGGGGGTGAACACTGAAGCTTTCTTT. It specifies CASSTRTQGGVNTEAFF.

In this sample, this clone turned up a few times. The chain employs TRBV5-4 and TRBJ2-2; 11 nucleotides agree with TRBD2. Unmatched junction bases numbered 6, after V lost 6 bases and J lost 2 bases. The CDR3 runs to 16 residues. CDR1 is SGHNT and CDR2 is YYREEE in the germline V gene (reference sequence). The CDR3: CASTKLAGENTGELFF. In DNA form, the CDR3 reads TGTGCCAGCACAAAACTAGCGGGAGAAAACACCGGGGAGCTGTTTTTT.

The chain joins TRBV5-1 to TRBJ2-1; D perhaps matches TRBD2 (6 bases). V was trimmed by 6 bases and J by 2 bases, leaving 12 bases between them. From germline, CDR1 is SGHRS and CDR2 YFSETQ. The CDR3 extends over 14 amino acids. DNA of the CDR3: TGCGCCAGCAAAGGTGGAGGGGCCTACAATGAGCAGTTCTTC. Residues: CASKGGGAYNEQFF.

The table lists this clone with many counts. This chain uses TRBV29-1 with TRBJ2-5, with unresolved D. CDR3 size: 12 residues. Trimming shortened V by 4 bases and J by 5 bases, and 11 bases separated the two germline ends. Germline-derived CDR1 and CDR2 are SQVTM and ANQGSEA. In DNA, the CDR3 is TGCAGCGTTGGCGAGCCGAAGGAGACCCAGTACTTC. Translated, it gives CSVGEPKETQYF.

The CDR3 nucleotides are TGTGCCACAGCCGAACTAGCGGGAAGGGACGAGCAGTACTTC. Its translation is CATAELAGRDEQYF. The J gene is TRBJ2-7, the V gene TRBV7-2; TRBD2 agrees at 10 bases. The V segment lost 10 bases and the J segment 5 bases; nucleotides outside the gene matches: 11. This CDR3 region has 14 residues. Germline CDR1 reads SGHTA; CDR2 reads FQGNSA. The variable domain in full, with the rest retrieved from reference TRBV7-2 and TRBJ2-7, is GAGVSQSPSNKVTEKGKDVELRCDPISGHTALYWYRQSLGQGLEFLIYFQGNSAPDKSGLPSDRFSAERTGGSVSTLTIQRTQQEDSAVYLCATAELAGRDEQYFGPGTRLTVT.

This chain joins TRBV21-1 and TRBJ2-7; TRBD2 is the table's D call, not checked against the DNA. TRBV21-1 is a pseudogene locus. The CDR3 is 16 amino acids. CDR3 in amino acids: CASSKARTGGAYEQYF. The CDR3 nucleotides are TGTGCCAGCAGCAAAGCGCGCACCGGGGGTGCCTACGAGCAGTACTTC.

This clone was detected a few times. CDR3 sequence (DNA): TGTGCCAGCAGCTTAAGACTTTCCAAGGGGGATAATGAGCAGTTCTTC. It is translated as CASSLRLSKGDNEQFF. The V gene is TRBV7-3, the J gene TRBJ2-1; D might be TRBD1 (6 bases). The V end was cut by 1 base, the J end by 7 bases, with 17 bases between. The germline CDR1 and CDR2 sequences are SGHTA and FQGTGA. This CDR3 spans 16 amino acids.

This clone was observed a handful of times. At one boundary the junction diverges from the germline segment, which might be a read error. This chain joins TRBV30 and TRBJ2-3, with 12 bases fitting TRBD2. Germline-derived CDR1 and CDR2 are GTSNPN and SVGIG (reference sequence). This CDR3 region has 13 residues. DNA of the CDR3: TGTGCCTGGAGTGTAGGGGCTAGCGGGAGGGCCCTGTTT. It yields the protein CAWSVGASGRALF.

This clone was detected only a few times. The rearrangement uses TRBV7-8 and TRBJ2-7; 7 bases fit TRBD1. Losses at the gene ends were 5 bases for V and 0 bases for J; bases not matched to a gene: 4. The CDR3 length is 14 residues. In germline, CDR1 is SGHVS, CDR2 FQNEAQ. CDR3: CASSSRDSSYEQYF. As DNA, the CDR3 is TGTGCCAGCAGCAGCCGGGACAGCTCCTACGAGCAGTACTTC.

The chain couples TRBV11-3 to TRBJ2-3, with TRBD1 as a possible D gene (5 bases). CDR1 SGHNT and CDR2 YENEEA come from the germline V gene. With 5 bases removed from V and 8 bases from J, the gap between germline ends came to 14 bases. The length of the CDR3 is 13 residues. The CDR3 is CASSPIPQGTQYF. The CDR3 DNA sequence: TGTGCCAGCAGCCCAATCCCTCAGGGTACGCAGTATTTT.

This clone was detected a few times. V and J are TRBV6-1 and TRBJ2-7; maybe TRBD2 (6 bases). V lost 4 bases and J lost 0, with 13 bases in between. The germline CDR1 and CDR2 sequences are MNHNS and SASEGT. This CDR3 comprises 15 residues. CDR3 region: CASSVEGLPSYEQYF. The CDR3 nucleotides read TGTGCCAGCAGTGTTGAGGGACTGCCCTCCTACGAGCAGTACTTC.

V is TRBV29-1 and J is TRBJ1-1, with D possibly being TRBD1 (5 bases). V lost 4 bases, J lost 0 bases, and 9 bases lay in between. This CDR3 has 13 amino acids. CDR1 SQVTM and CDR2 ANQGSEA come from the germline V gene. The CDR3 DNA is TGCAGCGTTGTGACAGTCTTGAACACTGAAGCTTTCTTT. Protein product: CSVVTVLNTEAFF.

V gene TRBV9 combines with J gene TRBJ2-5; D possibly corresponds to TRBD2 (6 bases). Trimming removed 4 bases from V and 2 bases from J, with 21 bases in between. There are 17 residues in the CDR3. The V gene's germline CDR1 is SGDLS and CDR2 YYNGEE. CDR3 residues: CASSPAPAWGEQETQYF. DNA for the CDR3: TGTGCCAGCAGCCCGGCCCCCGCGTGGGGGGAACAAGAGACCCAGTACTTC.

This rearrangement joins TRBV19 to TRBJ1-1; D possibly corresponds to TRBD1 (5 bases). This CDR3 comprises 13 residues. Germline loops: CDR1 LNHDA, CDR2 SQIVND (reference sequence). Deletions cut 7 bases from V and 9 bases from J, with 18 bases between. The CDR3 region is CASKSAGIKKAFF. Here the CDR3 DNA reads TGTGCCAGTAAAAGCGCAGGGATTAAGAAAGCTTTCTTT.

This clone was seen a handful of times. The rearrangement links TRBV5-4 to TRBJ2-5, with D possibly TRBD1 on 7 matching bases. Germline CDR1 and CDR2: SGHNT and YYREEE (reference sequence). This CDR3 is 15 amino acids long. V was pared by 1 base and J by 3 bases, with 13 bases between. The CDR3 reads CASSLLRGEKETQYF. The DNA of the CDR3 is TGTGCCAGCAGCTTGCTCAGGGGGGAAAAAGAGACCCAGTACTTC.

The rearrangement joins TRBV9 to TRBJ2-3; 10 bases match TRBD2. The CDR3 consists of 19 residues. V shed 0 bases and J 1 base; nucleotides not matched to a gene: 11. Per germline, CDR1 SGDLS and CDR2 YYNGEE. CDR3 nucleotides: TGTGCCAGCAGCGTAGGACCCAGCGGGAGGGCGTCTCGCACAGATACGCAGTATTTT. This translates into CASSVGPSGRASRTDTQYF.

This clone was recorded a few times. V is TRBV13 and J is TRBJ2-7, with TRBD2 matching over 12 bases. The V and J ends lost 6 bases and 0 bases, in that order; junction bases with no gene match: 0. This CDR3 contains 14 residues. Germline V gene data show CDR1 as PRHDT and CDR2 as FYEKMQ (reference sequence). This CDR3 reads CASRTSGSSYEQYF. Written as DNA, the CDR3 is TGTGCCAGCAGGACTAGCGGGAGCTCCTACGAGCAGTACTTC.

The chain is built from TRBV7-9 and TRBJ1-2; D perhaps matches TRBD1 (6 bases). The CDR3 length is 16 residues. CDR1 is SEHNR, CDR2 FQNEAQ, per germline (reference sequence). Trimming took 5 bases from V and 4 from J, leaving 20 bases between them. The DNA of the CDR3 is TGTGCCAGCAGCCCCGGAGGGGGGGGACTGAGCTATGGCTACACCTTC. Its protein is CASSPGGGGLSYGYTF.

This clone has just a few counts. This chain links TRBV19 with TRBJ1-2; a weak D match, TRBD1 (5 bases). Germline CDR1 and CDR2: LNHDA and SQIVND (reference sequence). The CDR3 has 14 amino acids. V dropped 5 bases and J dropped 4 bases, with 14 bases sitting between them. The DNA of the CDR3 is TGTGCCAGTAGTGCCGACAGTACGACCTATGGCTACACCTTC. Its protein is CASSADSTTYGYTF.

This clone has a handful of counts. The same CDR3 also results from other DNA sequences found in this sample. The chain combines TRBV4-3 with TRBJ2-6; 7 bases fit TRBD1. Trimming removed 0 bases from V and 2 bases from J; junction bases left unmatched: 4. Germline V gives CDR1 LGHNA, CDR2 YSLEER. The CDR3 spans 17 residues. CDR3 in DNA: TGCGCCAGCAGCCAAGATACCGACAGGGCTGGGGCCAACGTCCTGACTTTC. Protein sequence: CASSQDTDRAGANVLTF.

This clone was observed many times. CDR3 amino acids: CSALTGIGDTQYF. CDR3 bases: TGCAGCGCTCTGACAGGGATTGGAGATACGCAGTATTTT. This rearrangement joins TRBV29-1 to TRBJ2-3; 7 nucleotides align to TRBD1. In germline, CDR1 is SQVTM, CDR2 ANQGSEA. This CDR3 has 13 amino acids. V was clipped by 7 bases and J by 5 bases; unmatched bases: 9.

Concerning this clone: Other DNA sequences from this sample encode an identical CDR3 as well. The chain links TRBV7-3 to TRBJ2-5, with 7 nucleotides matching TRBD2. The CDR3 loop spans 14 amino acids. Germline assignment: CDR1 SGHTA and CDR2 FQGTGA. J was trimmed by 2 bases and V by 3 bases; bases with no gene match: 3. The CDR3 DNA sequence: TGTGCCAGCAGCTTGGGGGGGACGCAAGAGACCCAGTACTTC. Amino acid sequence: CASSLGGTQETQYF.

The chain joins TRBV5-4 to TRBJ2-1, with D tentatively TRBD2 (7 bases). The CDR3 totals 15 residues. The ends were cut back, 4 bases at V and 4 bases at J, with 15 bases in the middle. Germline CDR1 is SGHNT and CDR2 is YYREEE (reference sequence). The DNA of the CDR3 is TGTGCCAGCAGCAAGGACAGCGGGACTTACAATGAGCAGTTCTTC. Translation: CASSKDSGTYNEQFF.

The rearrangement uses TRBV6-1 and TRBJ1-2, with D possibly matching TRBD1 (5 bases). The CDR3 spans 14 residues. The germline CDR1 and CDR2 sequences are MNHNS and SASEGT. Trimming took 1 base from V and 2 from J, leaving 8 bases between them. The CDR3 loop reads CASSEGTGNYGYTF. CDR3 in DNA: TGTGCCAGCAGTGAAGGTACAGGAAACTATGGCTACACCTTC.

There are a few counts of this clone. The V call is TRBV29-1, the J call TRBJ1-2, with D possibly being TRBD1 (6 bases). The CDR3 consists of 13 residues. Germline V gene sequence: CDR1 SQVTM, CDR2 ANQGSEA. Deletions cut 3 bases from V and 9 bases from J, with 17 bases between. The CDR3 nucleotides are TGCAGCGTTGAGAGGGGGGGACTAAATAGCTACACCTTC. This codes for CSVERGGLNSYTF.

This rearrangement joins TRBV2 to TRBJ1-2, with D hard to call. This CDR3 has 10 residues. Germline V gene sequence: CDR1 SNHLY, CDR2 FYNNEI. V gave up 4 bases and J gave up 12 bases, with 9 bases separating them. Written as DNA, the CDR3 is TGTGCCAGCAGTGCCTACCCTCACACCTTC. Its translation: CASSAYPHTF.

In nucleotides, the CDR3 is TGTGCCTGGAGCCCGCGGCAGGGTCGCACTGAAGCTTTCTTT. Protein: CAWSPRQGRTEAFF. The V gene is TRBV30, the J gene TRBJ1-1; possibly TRBD1 for D (5 bases). With 3 bases removed from V and 4 bases from J, the gap between germline ends came to 15 bases. The CDR3 runs to 14 residues. Germline V gene data show CDR1 as GTSNPN and CDR2 as SVGIG (reference sequence).

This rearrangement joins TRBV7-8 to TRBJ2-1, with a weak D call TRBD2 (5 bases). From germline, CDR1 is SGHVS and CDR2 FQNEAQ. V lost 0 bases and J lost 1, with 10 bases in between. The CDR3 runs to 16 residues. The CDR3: CASSLATSGSYNEQFF. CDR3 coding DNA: TGTGCCAGCAGCTTAGCGACCAGCGGATCCTACAATGAGCAGTTCTTC.